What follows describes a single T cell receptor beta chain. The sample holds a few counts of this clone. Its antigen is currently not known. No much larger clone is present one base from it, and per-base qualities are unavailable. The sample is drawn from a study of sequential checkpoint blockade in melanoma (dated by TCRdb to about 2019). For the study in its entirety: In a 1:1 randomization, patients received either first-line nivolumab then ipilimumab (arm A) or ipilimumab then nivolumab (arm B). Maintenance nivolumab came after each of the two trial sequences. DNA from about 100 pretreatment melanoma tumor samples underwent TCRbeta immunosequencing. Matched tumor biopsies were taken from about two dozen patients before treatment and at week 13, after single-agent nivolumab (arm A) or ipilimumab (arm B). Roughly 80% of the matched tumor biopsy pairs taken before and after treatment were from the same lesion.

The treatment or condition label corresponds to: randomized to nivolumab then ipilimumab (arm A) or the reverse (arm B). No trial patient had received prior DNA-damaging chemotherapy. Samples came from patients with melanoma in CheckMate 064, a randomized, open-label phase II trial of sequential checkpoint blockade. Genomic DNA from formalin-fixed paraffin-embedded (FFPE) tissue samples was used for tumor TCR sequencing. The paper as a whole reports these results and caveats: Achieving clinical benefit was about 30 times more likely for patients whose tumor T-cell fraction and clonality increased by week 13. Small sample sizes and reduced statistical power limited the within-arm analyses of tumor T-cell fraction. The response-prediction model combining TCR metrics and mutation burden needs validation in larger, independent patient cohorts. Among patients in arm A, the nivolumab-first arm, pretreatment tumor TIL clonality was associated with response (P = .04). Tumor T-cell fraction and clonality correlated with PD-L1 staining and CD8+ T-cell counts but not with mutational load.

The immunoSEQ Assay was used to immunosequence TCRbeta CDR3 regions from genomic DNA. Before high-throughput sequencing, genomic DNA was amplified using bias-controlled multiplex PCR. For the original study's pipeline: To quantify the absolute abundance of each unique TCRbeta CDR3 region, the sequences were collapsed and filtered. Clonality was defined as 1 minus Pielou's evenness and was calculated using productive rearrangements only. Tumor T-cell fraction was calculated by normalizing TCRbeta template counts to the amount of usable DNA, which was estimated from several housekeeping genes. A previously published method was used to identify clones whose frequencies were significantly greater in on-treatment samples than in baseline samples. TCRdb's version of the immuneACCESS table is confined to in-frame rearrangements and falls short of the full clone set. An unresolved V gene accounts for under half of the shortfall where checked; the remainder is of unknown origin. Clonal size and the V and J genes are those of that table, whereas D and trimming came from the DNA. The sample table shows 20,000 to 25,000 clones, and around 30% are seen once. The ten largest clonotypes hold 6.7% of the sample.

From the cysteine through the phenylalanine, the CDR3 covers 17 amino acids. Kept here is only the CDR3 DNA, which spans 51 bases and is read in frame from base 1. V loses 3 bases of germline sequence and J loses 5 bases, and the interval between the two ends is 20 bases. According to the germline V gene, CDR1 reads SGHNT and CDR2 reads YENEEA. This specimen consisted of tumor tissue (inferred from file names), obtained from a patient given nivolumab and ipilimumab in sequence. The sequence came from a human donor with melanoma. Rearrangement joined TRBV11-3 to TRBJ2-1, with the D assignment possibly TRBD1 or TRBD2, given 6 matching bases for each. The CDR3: CASSFLGGPTSHNEQFF. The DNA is TGTGCCAGCAGCTTTTTAGGGGGGCCAACTAGCCACAATGAGCAGTTCTTC. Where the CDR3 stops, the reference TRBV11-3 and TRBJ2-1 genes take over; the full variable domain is EAGVVQSPRYKIIEKKQPVAFWCNPISGHNTLYWYLQNLGQGPELLIRYENEEAVDDSQLPKDRFSAERLKGVDSTLKIQPAELGDSAVYLCASSFLGGPTSHNEQFFGPGTRLTVL.